Reported below is one T cell receptor (beta chain). Its antigen is not known. Naive CD8 populations comprised CD45RO-negative cells positively selected for CCR7, excluding terminally differentiated effector memory CD45RA+ cells. The CDR3 length is 16 residues. V gave up 4 bases and J gave up 0 bases, with 12 bases separating them. The germline CDR1 and CDR2 sequences are LNHNV and YYDKDF (reference sequence). The record originates from a study of shared clonotypes between healthy human individuals. The study, taken as a whole, reports: All-four-donor shared clonotypes had higher generation probabilities than non-shared clonotypes did. Shared across several donors were around 5% of the naive CD4 clonotypes. What rarefaction showed was incomplete sorted-subset sequencing despite large depth.

In the authors' methods: ImmunoSEQ junction-only sequences lacked quality scores, so their filtering differed. Here immunoSEQ multiplex PCR was the method, and the copy in TCRdb shows in-frame clones only, minus some. V, J and clone size reflect that table, while D and trimming were determined from the DNA. The table lists about 580,000 clones, 98% of them singletons, with 0.3% to 0.35% in the top ten. The V gene is TRBV15, the J gene TRBJ2-2; TRBD1 is a possible D gene (5 bases). The clonotype originates from a man aged 25-45 years in good health. The material sequenced was naive CD8+ T cells sorted from blood. The CDR3: CATSTSLGANTGELFF. The DNA for the CDR3 is TGTGCCACCAGCACCTCCTTAGGGGCGAACACCGGGGAGCTGTTTTTT.